These 21 T cell receptor beta chains originate from one sample sequenced in a study of blood T cell repertoires in COVID-19 (TCRdb year 2020). The protocol used for the library was the immunoSEQ multiplex PCR assay. This immuneACCESS table, as held by TCRdb, lists in-frame sequences with V and J called but not all clones. Of the missing ones, under half trace to an unresolved V gene in checked studies; the others have no known cause. The sample table holds approximately 350,000 clones, of which more than 70% were seen once. In total, the top ten clones hold 0.95% to 1.5% of the sample. The sequencing input was peripheral blood. Every receptor here comes from a man in his forties or fifties with acute or convalescent COVID-19.

V and J are TRBV29-1 and TRBJ2-3; tentatively, D is TRBD2 (6 bases). V lost 4 bases, J lost 2 bases, and 22 bases lay in between. CDR1 SQVTM and CDR2 ANQGSEA come from the germline V gene. This CDR3 has 17 amino acids. The CDR3 loop is CSVAGGRAGYATDTQYF. The CDR3 coding sequence is TGCAGCGTTGCGGGTGGACGGGCGGGGTACGCCACAGATACGCAGTATTTT.

V is TRBV7-9 and J is TRBJ2-3; 9 nucleotides agree with TRBD1. The CDR3 contains 15 residues. Germline assignment: CDR1 SEHNR and CDR2 FQNEAQ (reference sequence). V trimming: 3 bases; J trimming: 4 bases; junction bases outside the gene matches: 5. DNA of the CDR3: TGTGCCAGCAGCTTCGGGACAGGGAAGGCAGATACGCAGTATTTT. Its translation: CASSFGTGKADTQYF.

This chain uses TRBV2 with TRBJ2-2; TRBD1 aligns across 9 bases. The germline V gene encodes CDR1 SNHLY and CDR2 FYNNEI. The V segment lost 9 bases and the J segment 3 bases; nucleotides outside the gene matches: 5. This CDR3 comprises 14 residues. This chain's CDR3 is CASTGTGYTGELFF. CDR3 coding DNA: TGTGCCAGTACCGGGACAGGGTACACCGGGGAGCTGTTTTTT.

The genes are TRBV21-1 and TRBJ2-7; TRBD1, the D gene given by the table, was not confirmed from the DNA. TRBV21-1 represents a pseudogene. CDR3 length equals 14 residues. This CDR3 reads CASSYAGPPYEQYF. The CDR3, as DNA: TGTGCCAGCAGCTACGCAGGGCCCCCCTACGAGCAGTACTTC.

The chain recombines TRBV11-2 with TRBJ2-7; 9 nucleotides agree with TRBD1. The germline gives CDR1 SGHAT, CDR2 FQNNGV. The CDR3 contains 15 residues. The ends lost 5 bases at V and 3 bases at J; junction bases unmatched: 8. The CDR3 loop reads CASSPPGQGIYEQYF. CDR3 in DNA: TGTGCCAGCAGCCCACCGGGACAGGGTATCTACGAGCAGTACTTC.

This chain links TRBV27 with TRBJ1-5; no reliable D call. Germline CDR1 reads MNHEY; CDR2 reads SMNVEV (reference sequence). V was trimmed by 2 bases and J by 4 bases, leaving 12 bases between them. The CDR3 consists of 15 residues. The CDR3 DNA sequence: TGTGCCAGCAGTTTAGGGCAGCTTGGAAATCAGCCCCAGCATTTT. Protein product: CASSLGQLGNQPQHF.

The chain carries TRBV6-6 and TRBJ1-1; TRBD1 agrees at 8 bases. This CDR3 comprises 12 residues. Germline V gene data show CDR1 as MNHNY and CDR2 as SVGAGI (reference sequence). V shed 6 bases, J shed 6 bases, and the junction held 3 bases outside the gene matches. CDR3 nucleotide sequence: TGTGCCAGCAGAGTACAGGGGGCTGAAGCTTTCTTT. It yields the protein CASRVQGAEAFF.

This chain joins TRBV27 and TRBJ2-5; TRBD1 might be the D (5 bases). V lost 5 bases and J lost 5, with 18 bases in between. This CDR3 comprises 15 residues. The germline gives CDR1 MNHEY, CDR2 SMNVEV (reference sequence). The chain's CDR3 is CASSVSRALWETQYF. The CDR3 coding sequence is TGTGCCAGCAGTGTTTCCAGGGCACTATGGGAGACCCAGTACTTC.

This sequence joins TRBV9 and TRBJ2-1, with TRBD2 matching over 11 bases. V was pared by 3 bases and J by 4 bases, with 6 bases of the junction left unmatched. CDR3 length: 16 amino acids. Germline V CDR1 and CDR2: SGDLS, YYNGEE. CDR3 sequence reads: CASSADPSGGYNEQFF. In DNA, the CDR3 is TGTGCCAGCAGCGCGGACCCTAGCGGGGGGTACAATGAGCAGTTCTTC.

The CDR3, as DNA: TGTGCCAGCAGTATACTAGTTCGGGCAGAGCAGTACTTC. Encoded protein: CASSILVRAEQYF. This chain links TRBV7-2 with TRBJ2-7; tentative D call: TRBD2 (5 bases). V lost 6 bases and J lost 7, with 16 bases in between. The CDR3 contains 13 residues. Germline CDR1 reads SGHTA; CDR2 reads FQGNSA.

This sequence joins TRBV6-6 and TRBJ2-3, with a weak D call TRBD2 (6 bases). The CDR3 spans 15 residues. V lost 4 bases to trimming and J lost 0 bases, with 11 bases between them. Germline V CDR1 and CDR2: MNHNY, SVGAGI (reference sequence). Here the CDR3 DNA reads TGTGCCAGCAGTTTCGAGGGACTTAGCACAGATACGCAGTATTTT. It specifies CASSFEGLSTDTQYF.

Written as DNA, the CDR3 is TGTGCCAGCAGCTTATTTGTAGGCTCCGGGGGGCCCCAGCATTTT. Translated: CASSLFVGSGGPQHF. This chain uses TRBV7-9 with TRBJ1-5, with a tentative D call TRBD1 (5 bases). V was trimmed by 2 bases and J by 9 bases, leaving 17 bases between them. The CDR3 consists of 15 residues. Germline V lookup: CDR1 SEHNR, CDR2 FQNEAQ (reference sequence).

The table lists this clone with a few counts. The V and J genes are TRBV3-1 (or the pseudogene TRBV3-2) and TRBJ1-1; maybe TRBD1 (6 bases). The CDR3 is 14 residues long. Germline V gives CDR1 LGHDT, CDR2 YNNKEL (reference sequence). V shed 1 base and J shed 7 bases, with 13 bases lying between them. The CDR3 here is CASSQVTGNYEAFF. Written as DNA, the CDR3 is TGTGCCAGCAGCCAAGTCACAGGGAATTATGAAGCTTTCTTT.

This chain uses TRBV2 with TRBJ1-5; TRBD1 agrees at 10 bases. The V segment lost 3 bases and the J segment 5 bases; nucleotides outside the gene matches: 1. The CDR3 contains 14 residues. Per germline, CDR1 SNHLY and CDR2 FYNNEI. As DNA, the CDR3 is TGTGCCAGCAGTGAGGACAGGGGGGATCAGCCCCAGCATTTT. This translates into CASSEDRGDQPQHF.

The CDR3 coding sequence is TGTGCCAGCACCTCGAGCGGGCAGACCTACGAGCAGTACTTC. It codes for CASTSSGQTYEQYF. The chain employs TRBV3-1 (or the pseudogene TRBV3-2) and TRBJ2-7, with a weak D call TRBD2 (6 bases). The CDR3 spans 14 residues. The germline V and J ends were trimmed by 7 bases and 2 bases, with 15 bases remaining between them. Germline loops: CDR1 LGHDT, CDR2 YNNKEL (reference sequence).

J is TRBJ2-7 and V is TRBV29-1, with 9 bases that match TRBD1. The CDR3 runs to 14 residues. Looked up from germline, CDR1 is SQVTM and CDR2 is ANQGSEA. Trimming removed 1 base from V and 7 bases from J; junction bases left unmatched: 8. The CDR3 region has the DNA TGCAGCGTTGAAGCCCGGGACAGGGTGGGAGAGCAGTACTTC. Its protein is CSVEARDRVGEQYF.

The J gene is TRBJ2-5, the V gene TRBV6-5; 9 bases line up with TRBD1. V was pared by 5 bases and J by 5 bases, with 9 bases of the junction left unmatched. CDR1 is MNHEY, CDR2 SVGAGI, per germline. The CDR3 extends over 15 amino acids. CDR3 coding DNA: TGTGCCAGCAGTCAATCACAGGGGGCCCTCGAGACCCAGTACTTC. This sequence encodes CASSQSQGALETQYF.

The chain carries TRBV7-9 and TRBJ1-1; D unresolved. The CDR3 sequence is 13 residues long. Germline V gene lookup returns CDR1 SEHNR and CDR2 FQNEAQ (reference sequence). Between the trimmed V and J ends, which lost 1 base and 1 base, there was a span of 4 bases. CDR3 sequence: CASSLVENTEAFF. CDR3 coding DNA: TGTGCCAGCAGCTTAGTAGAGAACACTGAAGCTTTCTTT.

CDR3 region: CATSTPPWYGYTF. CDR3 nucleotide sequence: TGTGCCACATCGACACCTCCCTGGTATGGCTACACCTTC. This chain uses TRBV5-4 with TRBJ1-2; the D is unclear. V was clipped by 9 bases and J by 5 bases, with 17 bases between them. This CDR3 contains 13 residues. Germline lookup yields CDR1 SGHNT and CDR2 YYREEE (reference sequence). Together with reference TRBV5-4 and TRBJ1-2, the CDR3 gives the full variable domain: ETGVTQSPTHLIKTRGQQVTLRCSSQSGHNTVSWYQQALGQGPQFIFQYYREEENGRGNFPPRFSGLQFPNYSSELNVNALELDDSALYLCATSTPPWYGYTFGSGTRLTVV.

This clone appeared a few times. The chain has TRBV4-1 and TRBJ1-2; 8 nucleotides align to TRBD1. CDR3 size: 14 residues. V gave up 2 bases and J gave up 7 bases; unmatched junction bases: 6. Per germline, CDR1 MGHRA and CDR2 YSYEKL. CDR3 DNA sequence: TGCGCCAGCAGCCAACCGGGACAGGCGGGTGGCTACACCTTC. This gives the protein CASSQPGQAGGYTF.

This clone was picked up one time. This chain uses TRBV5-4 with TRBJ1-1; 8 positions agree with TRBD1. The trim removed 2 bases at V and 0 bases at J, leaving 3 bases unmatched. The CDR3 totals 15 residues. The germline V gene encodes CDR1 SGHNT and CDR2 YYREEE (reference sequence). In DNA form, the CDR3 reads TGTGCCAGCAGCTTTCAGGGACAGGTGAACACTGAAGCTTTCTTT. Protein sequence: CASSFQGQVNTEAFF.